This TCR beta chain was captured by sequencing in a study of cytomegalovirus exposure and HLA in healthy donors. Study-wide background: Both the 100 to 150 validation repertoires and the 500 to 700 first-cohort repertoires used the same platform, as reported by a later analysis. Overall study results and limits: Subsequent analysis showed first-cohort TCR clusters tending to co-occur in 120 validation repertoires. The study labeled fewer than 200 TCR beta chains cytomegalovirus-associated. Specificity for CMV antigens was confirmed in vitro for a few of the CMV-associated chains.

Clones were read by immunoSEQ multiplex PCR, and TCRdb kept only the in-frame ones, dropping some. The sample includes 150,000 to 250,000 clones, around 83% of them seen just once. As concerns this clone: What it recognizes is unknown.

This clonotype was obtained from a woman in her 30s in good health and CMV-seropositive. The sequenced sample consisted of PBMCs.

The CDR3 is CAWNMAGGITEAFF. The DNA of the CDR3 is TGTGCCTGGAACATGGCAGGGGGGATCACTGAAGCTTTCTTT. The rearrangement links TRBV30 to TRBJ1-1; 7 nucleotides align to TRBD1. The CDR3 is 14 amino acids. Germline V gene sequence: CDR1 GTSNPN, CDR2 SVGIG (reference sequence). Germline trimming cut 4 bases from V and 4 bases from J; bases unmatched to any gene: 9.